The rows below give T cell receptor beta chains drawn from one sample of a study of post-analysis software for immune sequencing data. MiXCR was run by TCRdb on the PCR reads, yielding one entry per CDR3 protein. There are hundreds of thousands of distinct CDR3 sequences in the sample; 45% occur only once, and around 10% lies in the top ten. Material for sequencing was blood. These TCRs come from a girl under 18 with multiple sclerosis. CDR3s include the opening cysteine and the closing phenylalanine or tryptophan. D genes are given only for firm matches. Expanded clones get a size class; other rows say once, few or many, or leave the size out.

v_gene: TRBV28
abundance: NA
d_gene: TRBD2
j_gene: TRBJ2-7
CDR3aa: CASSSPGLALSYEQYF
CDR3nt: TGTGCCAGCAGTTCCCCCGGACTAGCCCTCAGCTACGAGCAGTACTTC

v_gene: TRBV20-1
abundance: NA
d_gene: NA
j_gene: TRBJ2-7
CDR3aa: CSAGGASREQYF
CDR3nt: TGCAGTGCTGGTGGGGCTAGCCGCGAGCAGTACTTC

v_gene: TRBV12-3/TRBV12-4
abundance: NA
d_gene: NA
j_gene: TRBJ2-1
CDR3aa: CASSPRSGVDYNEQFF
CDR3nt: TGTGCCAGCAGTCCCCGTTCCGGAGTCGACTACAATGAGCAGTTCTTC

v_gene: TRBV11-2
abundance: few
d_gene: NA
j_gene: TRBJ2-3
CDR3aa: CASRHNTPGFYTQYF
CDR3nt: TGTGCCAGCAGACATAACACCCCCGGGTTCTATACGCAGTATTTT

v_gene: TRBV9
abundance: NA
d_gene: NA
j_gene: TRBJ2-7
CDR3aa: CASSVERGTHEQYF
CDR3nt: TGTGCCAGCAGCGTAGAGCGTGGTACGCACGAGCAGTACTTC

v_gene: TRBV6-5
abundance: NA
d_gene: TRBD1
j_gene: TRBJ1-5
CDR3aa: CASRSGQGRQPQHF
CDR3nt: TGTGCCAGCAGATCGGGACAGGGGAGACAACCCCAGCATTTT

v_gene: TRBV7-6
abundance: NA
d_gene: TRBD2
j_gene: TRBJ2-1
CDR3aa: CASSIRLAADLPRNNEQFF
CDR3nt: TGTGCCAGCAGCATAAGACTAGCGGCGGATCTGCCGAGAAACAATGAGCAGTTCTTC

v_gene: TRBV4-1
abundance: few
d_gene: NA
j_gene: TRBJ1-3
CDR3aa: CASSHPGRTARRGNTIYF
CDR3nt: TGCGCCAGCAGCCACCCGGGTAGGACAGCCAGAAGGGGAAACACCATATATTTT

v_gene: TRBV6-5
abundance: many
d_gene: NA
j_gene: TRBJ2-5
CDR3aa: CASSRINEETQYF
CDR3nt: TGTGCCAGCAGCCGAATAAACGAAGAGACCCAGTACTTC

v_gene: TRBV20-1
abundance: NA
d_gene: NA
j_gene: TRBJ2-1
CDR3aa: CSARDRDTYNEQFF
CDR3nt: TGCAGTGCTAGAGATCGGGACACTTACAATGAGCAGTTCTTC

v_gene: TRBV7-3
abundance: NA
d_gene: NA
j_gene: TRBJ2-1
CDR3aa: CASSLIRNNEQFF
CDR3nt: TGTGCCAGCAGCTTAATTCGGAACAATGAGCAGTTCTTC

v_gene: TRBV5-1
abundance: few
d_gene: NA
j_gene: TRBJ2-5
CDR3aa: CASSLALLESKGTQYF
CDR3nt: TGCGCCAGCAGCTTGGCCCTACTAGAGTCGAAGGGGACCCAGTACTTC

v_gene: TRBV28
abundance: NA
d_gene: NA
j_gene: TRBJ2-5
CDR3aa: CASTAGEDPTETQYF
CDR3nt: TGTGCCAGCACCGCAGGGGAGGATCCGACGGAGACCCAGTACTTC

v_gene: TRBV7-9
abundance: few
d_gene: TRBD2
j_gene: TRBJ2-1
CDR3aa: CASSAGTTFYNEQFF
CDR3nt: TGTGCCAGCAGCGCCGGGACTACTTTCTACAATGAGCAGTTCTTC

v_gene: TRBV20-1
abundance: NA
d_gene: NA
j_gene: TRBJ1-6
CDR3aa: CSVDPSGYRNSPLDF
CDR3nt: TGCAGTGTTGACCCCTCGGGGTACCGAAATTCACCCCTCGACTTT

v_gene: TRBV29-1
abundance: NA
d_gene: NA
j_gene: TRBJ1-2
CDR3aa: CSVDSGGYTF
CDR3nt: TGCAGCGTTGATAGCGGGGGCTACACCTTC

v_gene: TRBV7-3
abundance: once
d_gene: TRBD1
j_gene: TRBJ1-1
CDR3aa: CASSSLGTGVTEAFF
CDR3nt: TGTGCCAGCAGCTCCCTCGGGACAGGGGTAACTGAAGCTTTCTTT

v_gene: TRBV6-5
abundance: NA
d_gene: NA
j_gene: TRBJ1-2
CDR3aa: CASCSDSLYGYTF
CDR3nt: TGTGCCAGCTGTTCGGACAGTCTCTATGGCTACACCTTC

v_gene: TRBV10-1
abundance: NA
d_gene: TRBD2
j_gene: TRBJ2-7
CDR3aa: CASRRLAGRLSSYEQYF
CDR3nt: TGCGCCAGCAGGAGACTAGCGGGACGCCTTAGCTCCTACGAGCAGTACTTC

v_gene: TRBV29-1
abundance: NA
d_gene: NA
j_gene: TRBJ2-1
CDR3aa: CSVAGMPSSYNEQFF
CDR3nt: TGCAGCGTTGCTGGAATGCCGAGCTCCTACAATGAGCAGTTCTTC

v_gene: TRBV20-1
abundance: NA
d_gene: NA
j_gene: TRBJ2-7
CDR3aa: CSAEPGTAPYEQYF
CDR3nt: TGCAGTGCCGAGCCCGGGACTGCCCCCTACGAGCAGTACTTC

v_gene: TRBV2
abundance: NA
d_gene: TRBD1
j_gene: TRBJ2-4
CDR3aa: CASSTGTGVNIQYF
CDR3nt: TGTGCCAGCAGTACAGGGACAGGGGTGAACATTCAGTACTTC

v_gene: TRBV6-2/TRBV6-3
abundance: NA
d_gene: NA
j_gene: TRBJ2-5
CDR3aa: CASRGEETQYF
CDR3nt: TGTGCCAGCAGGGGAGAGGAGACCCAGTACTTC

v_gene: TRBV20-1
abundance: NA
d_gene: TRBD2
j_gene: TRBJ2-7
CDR3aa: CSPYREGSYEQYF
CDR3nt: TGCAGTCCTTACCGGGAGGGCTCCTACGAGCAGTACTTC

v_gene: TRBV24-1
abundance: NA
d_gene: NA
j_gene: TRBJ2-1
CDR3aa: CATSGQIQHVSHLNEQFF
CDR3nt: TGTGCCACCAGTGGACAGATCCAGCACGTTAGCCATCTGAATGAGCAGTTCTTC

v_gene: TRBV20-1
abundance: NA
d_gene: TRBD1
j_gene: TRBJ1-4
CDR3aa: CSAAGQGLGKNEKLFF
CDR3nt: TGCAGTGCTGCAGGACAGGGACTAGGTAAAAATGAAAAACTGTTTTTT

v_gene: TRBV7-2
abundance: NA
d_gene: NA
j_gene: TRBJ2-1
CDR3aa: CASSFRGFEQFF
CDR3nt: TGTGCCAGCAGCTTTCGAGGTTTCGAGCAGTTCTTC

v_gene: TRBV12-3/TRBV12-4
abundance: NA
d_gene: TRBD1
j_gene: TRBJ1-2
CDR3aa: CASSLAVQGNYGYTF
CDR3nt: TGTGCCAGCAGTTTAGCCGTACAGGGGAACTATGGCTACACCTTC

v_gene: TRBV12-3/TRBV12-4
abundance: NA
d_gene: NA
j_gene: TRBJ1-5
CDR3aa: CASSRGGADQPQHF
CDR3nt: TGTGCCAGCAGCCGGGGGGGGGCCGATCAGCCCCAGCATTTT

v_gene: TRBV5-4
abundance: few
d_gene: NA
j_gene: TRBJ2-5
CDR3aa: CASSLDGSSETQYF
CDR3nt: TGTGCCAGCAGCTTGGACGGGAGTAGTGAGACCCAGTACTTC

v_gene: TRBV2
abundance: NA
d_gene: TRBD1
j_gene: TRBJ1-2
CDR3aa: CASSELTGGGYTF
CDR3nt: TGTGCCAGCAGTGAATTGACAGGGGGTGGCTACACCTTC